This entry lists 20 T cell receptor beta chains sequenced from one sample in a study of shared clonotypes between healthy human individuals. TCRdb's copy holds only in-frame clones and misses some; the assay was immunoSEQ multiplex PCR. The data contain about 2.4 million clones, more than 85% of them singletons. Sequencing was carried out using naive CD4+ T cells from PBMCs. Subset here: CD45RA+ positively selected. These receptor sequences come from a man between 18 and 29 years old in good health. Some clones in this sample may be carry-over from other donors' samples.

The chain has TRBV7-9 and TRBJ2-2; 7 nucleotides match TRBD1. This CDR3 contains 15 residues. Germline CDR1 SEHNR, CDR2 FQNEAQ (reference sequence). Trimming at V came to 5 bases and at J to 3 bases, leaving 6 bases not matched to a gene. CDR3 in amino acids: CASSPGQTDTGELFF. CDR3 bases: TGTGCCAGCAGCCCGGGACAGACAGACACCGGGGAGCTGTTTTTT.

As to this clone: With only one base between it and a far larger clone, this is likely a read error. The sample holds other DNA sequences that translate to the same CDR3. The genes are TRBV4-2 and TRBJ2-7; the match to TRBD1 covers 8 bases. CDR3 length: 14 amino acids. J gave up 0 bases and V 4 bases, and 2 bases lay outside the gene matches. Per germline, CDR1 LGHNA and CDR2 YNFKEQ. The CDR3 region is CASSRTGSSYEQYF. The CDR3 DNA reads TGTGCCAGCAGCCGGACAGGGAGCTCCTACGAGCAGTACTTC.

Remarks on this clone: Other nucleotide sequences in the sample specify the same CDR3. The rearrangement links TRBV5-1 to TRBJ1-1, with TRBD1 matching 11 bases. The germline CDR1 and CDR2 sequences are SGHRS and YFSETQ. This CDR3 is 15 amino acids long. J was trimmed by 4 bases and V by 0 bases; bases with no gene match: 2. CDR3 sequence (DNA): TGCGCCAGCAGCTTGGCGGGGACAGGGGGCACTGAAGCTTTCTTT. It encodes CASSLAGTGGTEAFF.

V and J are TRBV28 and TRBJ1-1; possible D gene TRBD1, 6 bases. Between the trimmed V and J ends, which lost 5 bases and 3 bases, there was a span of 16 bases. This CDR3 spans 15 amino acids. Germline CDR1 and CDR2: MDHEN and SYDVKM. CDR3 DNA sequence: TGTGCCAGCAGTCCTCAAGGCGGACAGTACACTGAAGCTTTCTTT. Its translation is CASSPQGGQYTEAFF.

The chain links TRBV7-9 to TRBJ1-2; perhaps TRBD1 as D (5 bases). CDR1 is SEHNR, CDR2 FQNEAQ, per germline (reference sequence). The CDR3 sequence is 16 residues long. Trimming took off 5 bases at V and 2 bases at J, with 18 bases between the two ends. The CDR3 sequence: CASSPPGSRANYGYTF. For the CDR3, the DNA is TGTGCCAGCAGCCCTCCCGGGAGCAGGGCCAACTATGGCTACACCTTC.

The J gene is TRBJ1-2, the V gene TRBV7-9; D gene ambiguous. The CDR3 length is 14 residues. Germline V CDR1 and CDR2: SEHNR, FQNEAQ (reference sequence). V was shortened by 0 bases and J by 3 bases, with 8 bases between the two germline ends. The CDR3 here is CASSLAGRHYGYTF. As DNA, the CDR3 is TGTGCCAGCAGCTTAGCCGGCAGGCACTATGGCTACACCTTC.

The chain has TRBV2 and TRBJ2-5; a possible D gene is TRBD1 (5 bases). Germline V gene sequence: CDR1 SNHLY, CDR2 FYNNEI. V was shortened by 6 bases and J by 4 bases, with 12 bases between the two germline ends. CDR3 length: 13 residues. CDR3 DNA sequence: TGTGCCAGCAGCCCCCCAGGGCTAGAGACCCAGTACTTC. Translated: CASSPPGLETQYF.

The chain recombines TRBV11-2 with TRBJ2-3; D is perhaps TRBD1 (6 bases). Trimming took off 5 bases at V and 1 base at J, with 13 bases between the two ends. The germline CDR1 and CDR2 sequences are SGHAT and FQNNGV. This CDR3 has 15 residues. The CDR3 region is CASSPTGTRTDTQYF. CDR3 coding DNA: TGTGCCAGCAGCCCAACTGGGACACGCACAGATACGCAGTATTTT. Looking up the rest from reference TRBV11-2 and TRBJ2-3 gives the full variable domain: EAGVAQSPRYKIIEKRQSVAFWCNPISGHATLYWYQQILGQGPKLLIQFQNNGVVDDSQLPKDRFSAERLKGVDSTLKIQPAKLEDSAVYLCASSPTGTRTDTQYFGPGTRLTVL.

The rearrangement uses TRBV2 and TRBJ2-7; 14 bases agree with TRBD2. CDR1 SNHLY and CDR2 FYNNEI come from the germline V gene. J lost 6 bases, V lost 5 bases, and 9 bases had no gene match. CDR3 size: 16 residues. CDR3 loop: CASSPRLAGGGSEQYF. For the CDR3, the DNA is TGTGCCAGCAGTCCGAGACTAGCGGGAGGGGGTTCCGAGCAGTACTTC. Full variable domain (rest looked up from reference TRBV2 and TRBJ2-7): EPEVTQTPSHQVTQMGQEVILRCVPISNHLYFYWYRQILGQKVEFLVSFYNNEISEKSEIFDDQFSVERPDGSNFTLKIRSTKLEDSAMYFCASSPRLAGGGSEQYFGPGTRLTVT.

This sequence joins TRBV5-1 and TRBJ2-3; D may be TRBD1 or TRBD2 (5 bases each). Looked up from germline, CDR1 is SGHRS and CDR2 is YFSETQ. The CDR3 runs to 15 residues. The germline V and J ends were trimmed by 0 bases and 2 bases, with 10 bases remaining between them. The CDR3 reads CASSLGGRYTDTQYF. CDR3 nucleotide sequence: TGCGCCAGCAGCTTGGGGGGACGGTACACAGATACGCAGTATTTT.

Worth noting for this clone: Distinct nucleotide sequences in the sample also encode this CDR3. V gene TRBV7-9 combines with J gene TRBJ2-7; D is ambiguous. This CDR3 region has 12 residues. V was pared by 2 bases and J by 3 bases, with 5 bases between. Germline assignment: CDR1 SEHNR and CDR2 FQNEAQ (reference sequence). CDR3 region: CASSLTGYEQYF. DNA of the CDR3: TGTGCCAGCAGCTTAACGGGCTACGAGCAGTACTTC. Using reference TRBV7-9 and TRBJ2-7 for the parts outside the CDR3, the full variable domain is DTGVSQNPRHKITKRGQNVTFRCDPISEHNRLYWYRQTLGQGPEFLTYFQNEAQLEKSRLLSDRFSAERPKGSFSTLEIQRTEQGDSAMYLCASSLTGYEQYFGPGTRLTVT.

The genes are TRBV19 and TRBJ2-2; D is unclear. With 6 bases removed from V and 0 bases from J, the gap between germline ends came to 8 bases. Germline loops: CDR1 LNHDA, CDR2 SQIVND (reference sequence). The CDR3 extends over 14 amino acids. The CDR3 protein is CASRQRTNTGELFF. The CDR3, as DNA: TGTGCCAGTAGGCAGAGAACGAACACCGGGGAGCTGTTTTTT.

The chain carries TRBV19 and TRBJ2-7; D may match TRBD1 or TRBD2 (5 bases each). The germline V gene encodes CDR1 LNHDA and CDR2 SQIVND (reference sequence). V lost 7 bases and J 2 bases, leaving 15 bases between the germline ends. There are 14 residues in the CDR3. The CDR3 protein is CASTPGTGPYEQYF. Here the CDR3 DNA reads TGTGCCAGTACCCCCGGGACGGGGCCCTACGAGCAGTACTTC.

V is TRBV25-1 and J is TRBJ2-5; D is unresolved. Trimming stripped 3 bases from V and 4 bases from J, with 12 bases between. Germline values: CDR1 MGHDK, CDR2 SYGVNS. The CDR3 spans 14 residues. The CDR3 loop reads CASSDGTVGETQYF. CDR3 sequence (DNA): TGTGCCAGCAGTGATGGTACAGTGGGAGAGACCCAGTACTTC.

J is TRBJ2-1 and V is TRBV18; 7 bases fit TRBD2. Germline values: CDR1 KGHSH, CDR2 LQKENI. The CDR3 has 13 residues. With V trimmed by 6 bases and J by 9 bases, 8 bases remained unmatched. The CDR3 nucleotides are TGTGCCAGCTCCCACCGGGAGGTTTCTGAGCAGTTCTTC. Translated, it gives CASSHREVSEQFF.

Details on this clone: The same CDR3 also results from other DNA sequences found in this sample. The chain employs TRBV5-1 and TRBJ1-2, with D uncertain. With 5 bases removed from V and 2 bases from J, the gap between germline ends came to 10 bases. This CDR3 comprises 13 residues. Germline V gene sequence: CDR1 SGHRS, CDR2 YFSETQ. In DNA, the CDR3 is TGCGCCAGCAGTCTTAGTACGAACTATGGCTACACCTTC. Translating gives CASSLSTNYGYTF.

This chain links TRBV6-6 with TRBJ2-5; tentatively, D is TRBD2 (5 bases). The CDR3 covers 13 residues. V lost 7 bases and J lost 1, with 10 bases in between. The germline V gene has CDR1 MNHNY and CDR2 SVGAGI (reference sequence). CDR3 region: CASTWEIQETQYF. Written as DNA, the CDR3 is TGTGCCAGCACCTGGGAGATCCAAGAGACCCAGTACTTC.

The V and J genes are TRBV2 and TRBJ1-1; D uncertain. The CDR3 length is 11 residues. Trimming left V 3 bases short and J 9 bases short, with 8 bases between. Germline V gene data show CDR1 as SNHLY and CDR2 as FYNNEI. The CDR3 DNA is TGTGCCAGCAGTGACCAAGGAAAAGCTTTCTTT. Protein sequence: CASSDQGKAFF.

This rearrangement joins TRBV11-1 to TRBJ1-3; possibly TRBD1 for D (5 bases). The CDR3 is 14 residues long. Germline lookup yields CDR1 SGHAT and CDR2 FQDESV (reference sequence). Trimming removed 2 bases from V and 4 bases from J, with 9 bases in between. The CDR3, as DNA: TGTGCCAGCAGCTTACTCAGGGCCGGAAACACCATATATTTT. Residues: CASSLLRAGNTIYF. The whole variable domain, filled in from reference TRBV11-1 and TRBJ1-3, reads EAEVAQSPRYKITEKSQAVAFWCDPISGHATLYWYRQILGQGPELLVQFQDESVVDDSQLPKDRFSAERLKGVDSTLKIQPAELGDSAMYLCASSLLRAGNTIYFGEGSWLTVV.

This clone showed up just once. This chain joins TRBV28 and TRBJ1-1; TRBD1 matches 9 bases. Germline assignment: CDR1 MDHEN and CDR2 SYDVKM. This CDR3 spans 13 amino acids. V lost 11 bases, J lost 5 bases, and 9 bases stayed unmatched. This CDR3 is CAGSRTGVTEAFF. CDR3 DNA: TGTGCCGGTTCTCGGACAGGGGTGACTGAAGCTTTCTTT.